The source of this T cell receptor (beta chain) is a study of blood T cell repertoires in COVID-19. About the study: The United States, Italy and Spain supplied acute and convalescent COVID-19 samples. PBMCs, B-cell-depleted T cells, or T cells were the source of the cDNA or gDNA that made up the material.

While infection was still active, Seattle patients were enrolled and then followed longitudinally. CDR1 is SGHVS and CDR2 is FQNEAQ in the germline V gene. The CDR3 contains 16 residues. V trimming: 0 bases; J trimming: 4 bases; junction bases outside the gene matches: 6. Authors' processing steps: Nucleated cell counts were estimated from reference gene primer amplification. Some clones are missing from TCRdb's copy, which holds only in-frame ones; the method was immunoSEQ multiplex PCR. V and J calls and clone size are copied from that table; D and trimming were computed from the DNA. The data show approximately 460,000 clones, 85% to 90% seen once.

The genes are TRBV7-8 and TRBJ2-1; the match to TRBD2 covers 7 bases. The sequence derives from a man younger than 35 with COVID-19, enrolled during active disease. Material for sequencing was peripheral blood. The CDR3 DNA sequence: TGTGCCAGCAGCTTAGCGTGGGCTAGCGGTTACAATGAGCAGTTCTTC. Translation: CASSLAWASGYNEQFF.